The 20 T cell receptor beta chains below all came from one sample that was sequenced in a study of blood T cells in healthy people across ages (dated by TCRdb to the mid-2010s). Libraries came from 5' RACE. TCRdb records Illumina HiSeq 2500 as the sequencer. A second 7 to 11 cycle PCR used a sample-barcoded 5' primer and a J-beta primer mix. TCRdb's own reprocessing of the public reads used fastp at Q25 and MiXCR and kept productive beta chains. Every CDR3 protein is listed once, alongside the most common genes and DNA of its rows. The sample table lists hundreds of thousands of distinct CDR3 sequences, under 45% of them with a count of one. Jointly, the top ten make up approximately 20% of the sample. Sequencing used blood. The receptors come from a man aged 55-75 years in good health.

This clonotype was seen a handful of times. The rearrangement uses TRBV24-1 and TRBJ2-1, with D unresolved. Germline-derived CDR1 and CDR2 are KGHDR and SFDVKD. This CDR3 has 12 residues. V lost 7 bases, J lost 5 bases, and 8 bases lay in between. CDR3 protein: CATSKRDNEQFF. The CDR3 nucleotides read TGTGCCACCAGCAAAAGGGACAATGAGCAGTTCTTC.

The chain uses TRBV10-2 and TRBJ2-2, with TRBD1 identical over 8 bases. CDR3 length equals 15 residues. The V gene's germline CDR1 is WSHSY and CDR2 SAAADI. J was trimmed by 4 bases and V by 6 bases; bases with no gene match: 7. CDR3 protein: CASRQGQVLTGELFF. The CDR3 DNA follows: TGCGCCAGCAGACAGGGACAGGTCCTCACCGGGGAGCTGTTTTTT.

The rearrangement joins TRBV7-9 to TRBJ1-4; TRBD1 is a possible D gene (5 bases). Per germline, CDR1 SEHNR and CDR2 FQNEAQ (reference sequence). V lost 5 bases and J lost 7, with 14 bases in between. The CDR3 contains 14 residues. CDR3 in amino acids: CASSIAGIGEKLFF. CDR3 coding DNA: TGTGCCAGCAGCATCGCAGGGATAGGTGAAAAACTGTTTTTT.

This clonotype was seen once. The rearrangement joins TRBV29-1 to TRBJ1-4; D is undetermined. This CDR3 comprises 14 residues. The V gene lost 4 bases and the J gene lost 2 bases, with 11 bases spanning the gap. Germline loops: CDR1 SQVTM, CDR2 ANQGSEA. CDR3 region: CSVGVGTTNEKLFF. The CDR3 nucleotides are TGCAGCGTTGGGGTAGGAACCACTAATGAAAAACTGTTTTTT. The whole variable domain, filled in from reference TRBV29-1 and TRBJ1-4, reads SAVISQKPSRDICQRGTSLTIQCQVDSQVTMMFWYRQQPGQSLTLIATANQGSEATYESGFVIDKFPISRPNLTFSTLTVSNMSPEDSSIYLCSVGVGTTNEKLFFGSGTQLSVL.

This clonotype turned up a few times. This chain joins TRBV10-3 and TRBJ2-1, with D hard to call. V was clipped by 0 bases and J by 0 bases, with 6 bases between them. The CDR3 covers 15 residues. CDR1 and CDR2 from the germline V gene are ENHRY and SYGVKD. The CDR3 here is CAISESSYSYNEQFF. The CDR3 nucleotides read TGTGCCATCAGTGAGTCCAGTTACTCCTACAATGAGCAGTTCTTC.

The chain combines TRBV21-1 with TRBJ2-5; the table's D call, TRBD1, was not checked against the DNA. TRBV21-1 is described as a pseudogene. The CDR3 length is 13 residues. The CDR3 coding sequence is TGTGCCAGCAGGTCACGGGGGTCAGAGACCCAGTACTTC. Encoded protein: CASRSRGSETQYF.

This clonotype was recorded a few times. DNA of the CDR3: TGTGCCAGCAGCCCCTTTGGGGACAGCAATCAGCCCCAGCATTTT. It encodes CASSPFGDSNQPQHF. The J gene is TRBJ1-5, the V gene TRBV5-5; D is perhaps TRBD1 (5 bases). CDR1 and CDR2 from the germline V gene are SGHKS and YYEKEE (reference sequence). This CDR3 comprises 15 residues. V lost 4 bases and J lost 1, with 12 bases in between.

The gene calls are TRBV4-3 and TRBJ1-2; D is uncertain. Germline-derived CDR1 and CDR2 are LGHNA and YSLEER. The CDR3 is 15 amino acids. Trimming stripped 3 bases from V and 8 bases from J, with 19 bases between. The CDR3 sequence: CASSHDSGSGWGYTF. DNA of the CDR3: TGCGCCAGCAGCCATGACTCTGGCAGCGGATGGGGCTACACCTTC.

The rearrangement joins TRBV7-2 to TRBJ1-4, with a possible D match to TRBD1 (5 bases). The V gene's germline CDR1 is SGHTA and CDR2 FQGNSA. Trimming took off 8 bases at V and 7 bases at J, with 20 bases between the two ends. This CDR3 has 15 residues. The CDR3 DNA is TGTGCCAGCGCCCCCGCCCTGGGGGGGGTTGAAAAACTGTTTTTT. This sequence encodes CASAPALGGVEKLFF.

This clonotype was counted only a few times. The gene calls are TRBV7-3 and TRBJ1-4; D possibly corresponds to TRBD1 (5 bases). This CDR3 comprises 15 residues. Germline V gene sequence: CDR1 SGHTA, CDR2 FQGTGA. The V end lost 5 bases, the J end lost 6 bases, and 16 bases lay between the germline ends. CDR3 DNA: TGTGCCAGCAGCCCCGGTGGGGGTACGGATGAAAAACTGTTTTTT. Translation gives CASSPGGGTDEKLFF.

The chain couples TRBV6-1 to TRBJ2-2; no firm D call. CDR1 is MNHNS, CDR2 SASEGT, per germline. The CDR3 has 11 amino acids. Between the trimmed V and J ends, which lost 6 bases and 7 bases, there was a span of 6 bases. The CDR3 here is CASSRIGELFF. CDR3 nucleotides: TGTGCCAGCAGCAGGATCGGGGAGCTGTTTTTT.

The CDR3 reads CASSDVGGGQPQHF. CDR3 DNA sequence: TGTGCCAGCAGTGATGTGGGGGGCGGCCAGCCCCAGCATTTT. The chain is built from TRBV2 and TRBJ1-5; perhaps TRBD1 as D (6 bases). The CDR3 consists of 14 residues. Trimming shortened V by 3 bases and J by 7 bases, and 13 bases separated the two germline ends. CDR1 and CDR2 from the germline V gene are SNHLY and FYNNEI.

This clonotype was detected a few times. The chain carries TRBV30 and TRBJ2-7, with a weak D call TRBD1 (6 bases). CDR1 and CDR2 from the germline V gene are GTSNPN and SVGIG (reference sequence). The germline V and J ends were trimmed by 2 bases and 5 bases, with 10 bases remaining between them. The CDR3 loop spans 12 amino acids. CDR3 amino acids: CAWSFGGHEQYF. The CDR3 DNA reads TGTGCCTGGAGTTTTGGGGGCCACGAGCAGTACTTC.

This clonotype was picked up one time. The chain is built from TRBV4-1 and TRBJ2-3, with D possibly being TRBD1 (5 bases). V was shortened by 4 bases and J by 0 bases, with 11 bases between the two germline ends. The CDR3 covers 15 residues. Germline V gene sequence: CDR1 MGHRA, CDR2 YSYEKL. CDR3 region: CASSLQGESTDTQYF. The CDR3 DNA sequence: TGCGCCAGCAGCCTGCAGGGCGAAAGCACAGATACGCAGTATTTT.

The chain joins TRBV27 to TRBJ2-3; 7 positions match TRBD1. From germline, CDR1 is MNHEY and CDR2 SMNVEV (reference sequence). The ends lost 8 bases at V and 13 bases at J; junction bases unmatched: 27. CDR3 size: 17 residues. In DNA, the CDR3 is TGTGCCAGCCTTGCCCCCGTGGGACAGTCAGTAGTGGGCCAGGAGTATTTT. It codes for CASLAPVGQSVVGQEYF.

Comment on this clonotype: A much bigger clone sits one base away, suggesting this may be a read error. CDR3 loop: CASSPEQRGKDVDEQYF. The CDR3 DNA sequence: TGCGCCAGCAGCCCGGAGCAGAGAGGCAAGGATGTGGATGAGCAGTACTTC. This chain connects TRBV4-1 to TRBJ2-5; D gene ambiguous. Germline assignment: CDR1 MGHRA and CDR2 YSYEKL. The CDR3 is 17 amino acids. V was trimmed by 4 bases and J by 11 bases, leaving 29 bases between them.

The chain uses TRBV7-9 and TRBJ1-4; D might be TRBD1 (5 bases). Germline V gene sequence: CDR1 SEHNR, CDR2 FQNEAQ (reference sequence). Between the trimmed V and J ends, which lost 5 bases and 1 base, there was a span of 14 bases. The CDR3 covers 16 residues. The CDR3 loop is CASSTMGRGTNEKLFF. The DNA for the CDR3 is TGTGCCAGCAGCACAATGGGGAGGGGAACTAATGAAAAACTGTTTTTT.

This clonotype has only a few counts. The chain is built from TRBV9 and TRBJ2-3, with no clear D. The germline V gene has CDR1 SGDLS and CDR2 YYNGEE. V shed 4 bases and J shed 2 bases, with 8 bases lying between them. The length of the CDR3 is 13 residues. CDR3 DNA: TGTGCCAGCAGCCCGGACCACACAGATACGCAGTATTTT. It yields the protein CASSPDHTDTQYF.

The gene calls are TRBV30 and TRBJ2-2; D not certain. The CDR3 length is 14 residues. The germline V gene encodes CDR1 GTSNPN and CDR2 SVGIG (reference sequence). Trimming took off 3 bases at V and 2 bases at J, with 10 bases between the two ends. CDR3 residues: CAWRGSVNTGELFF. In nucleotides, the CDR3 is TGTGCCTGGAGAGGGTCAGTTAACACCGGGGAGCTGTTTTTT.

The chain combines TRBV2 with TRBJ2-2; D call uncertain. This CDR3 contains 14 residues. The germline V and J ends were trimmed by 3 bases and 2 bases, with 7 bases remaining between them. Germline V gene sequence: CDR1 SNHLY, CDR2 FYNNEI. CDR3 sequence: CASSDDINTGELFF. The CDR3 nucleotides read TGTGCCAGCAGTGATGACATCAACACCGGGGAGCTGTTTTTT.